Given below is one T cell receptor (beta chain) in context. The data belong to a study of cytomegalovirus exposure and HLA in healthy donors. In the PCR, 60 Vbeta and 13 Jbeta primers were used. Libraries were prepared by immunoSEQ multiplex PCR; TCRdb keeps only in-frame clonotypes and omits some of them. The sample has around 110,000 clones; over 65% are singletons. Germline CDR1 reads SQVTM; CDR2 reads ANQGSEA. V gave up 4 bases and J gave up 5 bases, with 11 bases separating them. This CDR3 spans 13 amino acids. The chain carries TRBV29-1 and TRBJ2-2, with a weak D call TRBD2 (6 bases). This clonotype was sampled from a woman in her forties in good health and CMV-seropositive. Sequencing was done on a sample of PBMCs. CDR3 sequence: CSVGAGYTGELFF. The CDR3 nucleotides read TGCAGCGTTGGTGCGGGGTATACCGGGGAGCTGTTTTTT.